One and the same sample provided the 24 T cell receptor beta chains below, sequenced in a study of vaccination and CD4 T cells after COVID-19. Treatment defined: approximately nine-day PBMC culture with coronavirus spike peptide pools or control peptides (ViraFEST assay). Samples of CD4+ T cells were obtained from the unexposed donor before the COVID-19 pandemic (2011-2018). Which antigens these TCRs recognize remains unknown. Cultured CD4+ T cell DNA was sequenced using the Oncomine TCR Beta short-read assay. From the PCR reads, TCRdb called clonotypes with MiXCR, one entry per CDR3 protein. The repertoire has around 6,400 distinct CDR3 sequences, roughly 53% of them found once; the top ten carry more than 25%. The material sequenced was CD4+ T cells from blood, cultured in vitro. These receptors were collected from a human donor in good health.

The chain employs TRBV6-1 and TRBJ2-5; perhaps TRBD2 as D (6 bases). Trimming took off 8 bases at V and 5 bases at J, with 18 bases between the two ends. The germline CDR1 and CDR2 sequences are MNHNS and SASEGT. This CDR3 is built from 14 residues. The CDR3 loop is CASSWGVGRETQYF. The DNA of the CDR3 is TGTGCCAGCTCCTGGGGGGTTGGGAGGGAGACCCAGTACTTC.

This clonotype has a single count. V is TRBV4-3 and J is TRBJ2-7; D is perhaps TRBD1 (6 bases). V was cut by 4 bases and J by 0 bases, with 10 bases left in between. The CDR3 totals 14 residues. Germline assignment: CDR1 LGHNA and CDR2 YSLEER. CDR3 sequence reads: CASSLQTGSYEQYF. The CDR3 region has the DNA TGCGCCAGCAGCCTACAGACAGGCTCCTACGAGCAGTACTTC.

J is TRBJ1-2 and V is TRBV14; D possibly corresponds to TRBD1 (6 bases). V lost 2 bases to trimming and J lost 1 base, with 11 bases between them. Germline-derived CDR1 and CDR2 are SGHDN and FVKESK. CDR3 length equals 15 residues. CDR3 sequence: CASSQRTAFNYGYTF. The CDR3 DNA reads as TGTGCCAGCAGCCAACGGACAGCCTTTAACTATGGCTACACCTTC.

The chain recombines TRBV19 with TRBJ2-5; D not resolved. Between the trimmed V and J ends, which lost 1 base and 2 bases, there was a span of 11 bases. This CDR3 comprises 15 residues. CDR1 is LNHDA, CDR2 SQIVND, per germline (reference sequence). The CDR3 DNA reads TGTGCCAGTAGTATAGTGCCACGGTCACAAGAGACCCAGTACTTC. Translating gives CASSIVPRSQETQYF.

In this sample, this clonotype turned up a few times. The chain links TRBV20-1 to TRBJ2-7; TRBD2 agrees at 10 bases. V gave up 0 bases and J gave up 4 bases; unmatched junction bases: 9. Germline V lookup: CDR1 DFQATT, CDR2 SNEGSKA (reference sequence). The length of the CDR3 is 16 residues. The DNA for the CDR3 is TGCAGTGCTAGAGATCCGGGTGGTAGCGGGAGGTACGAGCAGTACTTC. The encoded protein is CSARDPGGSGRYEQYF.

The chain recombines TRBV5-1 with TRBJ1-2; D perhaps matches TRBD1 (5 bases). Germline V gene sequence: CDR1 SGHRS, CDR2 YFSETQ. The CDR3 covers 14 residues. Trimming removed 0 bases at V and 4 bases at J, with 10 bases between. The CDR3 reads CASSLGGAGYGYTF. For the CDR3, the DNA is TGCGCCAGCAGCTTGGGAGGGGCCGGCTATGGCTACACCTTC.

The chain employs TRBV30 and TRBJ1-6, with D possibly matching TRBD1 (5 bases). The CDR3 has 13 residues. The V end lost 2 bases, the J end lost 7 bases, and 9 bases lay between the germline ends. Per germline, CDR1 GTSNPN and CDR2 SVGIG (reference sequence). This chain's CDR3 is CAWSRQQNSPLHF. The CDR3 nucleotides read TGTGCCTGGAGTAGACAGCAAAATTCACCCCTCCACTTT. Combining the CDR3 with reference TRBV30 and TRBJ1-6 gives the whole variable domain SQTIHQWPATLVQPVGSPLSLECTVEGTSNPNLYWYRQAAGRGLQLLFYSVGIGQISSEVPQNLSASRPQDRQFILSSKKLLLSDSGFYLCAWSRQQNSPLHFGNGTRLTVT.

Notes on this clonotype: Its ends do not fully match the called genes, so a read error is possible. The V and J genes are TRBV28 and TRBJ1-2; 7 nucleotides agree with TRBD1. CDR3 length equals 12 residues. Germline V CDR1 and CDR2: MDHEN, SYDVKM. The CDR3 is CASSLSSDRASF. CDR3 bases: TGTGCCAGCAGTTTATCCTCCGACAGGGCCTCCTTC.

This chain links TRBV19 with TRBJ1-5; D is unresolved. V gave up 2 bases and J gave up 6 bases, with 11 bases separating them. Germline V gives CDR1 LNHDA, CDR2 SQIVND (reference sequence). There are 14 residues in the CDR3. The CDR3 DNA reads TGTGCCAGTAGTATATTAGGGTTTAGTCAGCCCCAGCATTTT. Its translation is CASSILGFSQPQHF.

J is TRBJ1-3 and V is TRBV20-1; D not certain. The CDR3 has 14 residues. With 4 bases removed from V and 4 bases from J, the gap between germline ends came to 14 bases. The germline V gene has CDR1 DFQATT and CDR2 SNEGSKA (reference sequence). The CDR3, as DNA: TGCAGTGCTATGCCCCGGACTTCGGGAAACACCATATATTTT. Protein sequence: CSAMPRTSGNTIYF.

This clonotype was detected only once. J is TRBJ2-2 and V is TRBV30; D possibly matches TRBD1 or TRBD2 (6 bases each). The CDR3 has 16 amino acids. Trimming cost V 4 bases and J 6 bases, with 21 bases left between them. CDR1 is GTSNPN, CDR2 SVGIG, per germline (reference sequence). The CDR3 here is CAWNPGRAGEAGELFF. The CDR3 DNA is TGTGCCTGGAATCCGGGTAGGGCAGGGGAGGCCGGGGAGCTGTTTTTT.

The CDR3 DNA reads TGTGCCAGCAGTGAACCCAGGGCTGGAAACACCATATATTTT. Protein sequence: CASSEPRAGNTIYF. This rearrangement joins TRBV2 to TRBJ1-3, with D maybe TRBD1 (5 bases). The CDR3 length is 14 residues. Looked up from germline, CDR1 is SNHLY and CDR2 is FYNNEI. Trimming took off 2 bases at V and 2 bases at J, with 7 bases between the two ends.

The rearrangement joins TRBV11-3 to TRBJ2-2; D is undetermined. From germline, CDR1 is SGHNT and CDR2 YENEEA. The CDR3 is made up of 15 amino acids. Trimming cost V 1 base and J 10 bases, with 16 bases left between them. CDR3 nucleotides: TGTGCCAGCAGCTTAGCGTCGGGTCCGCCCTTGGAGCTGTTTTTT. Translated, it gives CASSLASGPPLELFF. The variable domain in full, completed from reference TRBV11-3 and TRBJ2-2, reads EAGVVQSPRYKIIEKKQPVAFWCNPISGHNTLYWYLQNLGQGPELLIRYENEEAVDDSQLPKDRFSAERLKGVDSTLKIQPAELGDSAVYLCASSLASGPPLELFFGEGSRLTVL.

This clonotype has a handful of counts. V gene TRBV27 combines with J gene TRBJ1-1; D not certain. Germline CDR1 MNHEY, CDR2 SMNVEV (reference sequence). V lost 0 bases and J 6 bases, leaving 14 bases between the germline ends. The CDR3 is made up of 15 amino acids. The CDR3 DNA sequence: TGTGCCAGCAGTTTATCCGTTGGCGATTTTGCTGAAGCTTTCTTT. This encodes CASSLSVGDFAEAFF.

CDR3: CASSLHPARGKTEAFF. Written as DNA, the CDR3 is TGCGCCAGCAGCCTACACCCGGCCAGGGGGAAAACTGAAGCTTTCTTT. This rearrangement joins TRBV4-1 to TRBJ1-1, with 7 positions matching TRBD1. Germline assignment: CDR1 MGHRA and CDR2 YSYEKL. This CDR3 contains 16 residues. V shed 4 bases, J shed 5 bases, and the junction held 13 bases outside the gene matches.

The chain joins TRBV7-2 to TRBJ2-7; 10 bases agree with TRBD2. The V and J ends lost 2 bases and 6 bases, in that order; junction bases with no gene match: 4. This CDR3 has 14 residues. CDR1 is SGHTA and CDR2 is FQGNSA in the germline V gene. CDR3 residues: CASSLLAGAGEQYF. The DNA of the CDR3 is TGTGCCAGCAGCTTACTAGCGGGGGCGGGCGAGCAGTACTTC.

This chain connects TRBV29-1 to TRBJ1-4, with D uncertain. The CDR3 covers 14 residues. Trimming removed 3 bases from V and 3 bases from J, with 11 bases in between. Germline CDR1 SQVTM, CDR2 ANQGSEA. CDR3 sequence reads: CSVDSGVANEKLFF. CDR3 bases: TGCAGCGTTGATAGCGGGGTGGCTAATGAAAAACTGTTTTTT.

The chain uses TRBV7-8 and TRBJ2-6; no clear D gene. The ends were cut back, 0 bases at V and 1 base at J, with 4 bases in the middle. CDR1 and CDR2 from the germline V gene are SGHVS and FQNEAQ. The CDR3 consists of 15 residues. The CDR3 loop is CASSLAGSGANVLTF. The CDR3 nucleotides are TGTGCCAGCAGCTTAGCGGGGTCTGGGGCCAACGTCCTGACTTTC.

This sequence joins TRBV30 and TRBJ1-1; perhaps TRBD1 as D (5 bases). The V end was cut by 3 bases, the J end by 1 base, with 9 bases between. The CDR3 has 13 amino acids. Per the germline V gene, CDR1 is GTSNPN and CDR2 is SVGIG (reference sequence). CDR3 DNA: TGTGCCTGGAGGGTCGGGGGGAACACTGAAGCTTTCTTT. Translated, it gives CAWRVGGNTEAFF.

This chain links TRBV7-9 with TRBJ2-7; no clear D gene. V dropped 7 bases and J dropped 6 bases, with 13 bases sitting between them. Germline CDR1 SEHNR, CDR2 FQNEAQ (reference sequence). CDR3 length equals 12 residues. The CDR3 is CASIVGYFEQYF. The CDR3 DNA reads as TGTGCCAGCATCGTAGGCTACTTCGAGCAGTACTTC.

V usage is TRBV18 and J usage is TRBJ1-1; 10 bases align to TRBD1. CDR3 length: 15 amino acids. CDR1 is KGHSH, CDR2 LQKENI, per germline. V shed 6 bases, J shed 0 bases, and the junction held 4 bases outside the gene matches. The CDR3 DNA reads TGTGCCAGCTCCGGGACAGGGGACCTGAACACTGAAGCTTTCTTT. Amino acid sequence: CASSGTGDLNTEAFF.

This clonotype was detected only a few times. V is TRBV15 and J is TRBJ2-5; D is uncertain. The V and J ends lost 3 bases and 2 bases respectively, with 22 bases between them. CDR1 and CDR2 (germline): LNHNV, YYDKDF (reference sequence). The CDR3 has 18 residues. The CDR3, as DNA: TGTGCCACCAGCAGCCCGGAGTTTGGGCCGAACCTACAAGAGACCCAGTACTTC. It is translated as CATSSPEFGPNLQETQYF.

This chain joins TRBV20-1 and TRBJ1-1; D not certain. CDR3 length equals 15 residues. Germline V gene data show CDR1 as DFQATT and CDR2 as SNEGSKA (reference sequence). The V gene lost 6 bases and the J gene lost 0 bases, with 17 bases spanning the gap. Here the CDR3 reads CSAAMGSPMNTEAFF. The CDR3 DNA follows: TGCAGTGCAGCGATGGGTTCCCCTATGAACACTGAAGCTTTCTTT.

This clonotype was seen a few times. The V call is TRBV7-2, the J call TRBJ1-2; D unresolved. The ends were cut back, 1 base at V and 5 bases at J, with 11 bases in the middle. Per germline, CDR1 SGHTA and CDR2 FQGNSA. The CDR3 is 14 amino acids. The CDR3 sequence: CASSLDGGLYGYTF. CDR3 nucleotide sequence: TGTGCCAGCAGCTTAGATGGCGGACTTTATGGCTACACCTTC.